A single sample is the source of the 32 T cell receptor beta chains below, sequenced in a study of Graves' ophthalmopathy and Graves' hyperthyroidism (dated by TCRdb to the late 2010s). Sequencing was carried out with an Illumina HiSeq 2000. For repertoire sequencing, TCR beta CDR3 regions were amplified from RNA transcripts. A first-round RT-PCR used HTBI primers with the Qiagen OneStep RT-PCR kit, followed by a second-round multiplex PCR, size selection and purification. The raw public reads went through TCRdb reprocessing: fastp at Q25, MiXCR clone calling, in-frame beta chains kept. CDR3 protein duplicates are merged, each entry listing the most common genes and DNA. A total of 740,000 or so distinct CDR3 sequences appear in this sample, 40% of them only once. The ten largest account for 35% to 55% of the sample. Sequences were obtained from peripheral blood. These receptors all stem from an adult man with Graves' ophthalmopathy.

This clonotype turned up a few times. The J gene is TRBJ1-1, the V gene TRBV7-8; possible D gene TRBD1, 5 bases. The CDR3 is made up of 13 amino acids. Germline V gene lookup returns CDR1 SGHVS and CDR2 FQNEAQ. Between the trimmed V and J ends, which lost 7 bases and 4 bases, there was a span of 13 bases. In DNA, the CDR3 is TGTGCCAGCATTCAGGGTGAGGGCACTGAAGCTTTCTTT. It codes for CASIQGEGTEAFF.

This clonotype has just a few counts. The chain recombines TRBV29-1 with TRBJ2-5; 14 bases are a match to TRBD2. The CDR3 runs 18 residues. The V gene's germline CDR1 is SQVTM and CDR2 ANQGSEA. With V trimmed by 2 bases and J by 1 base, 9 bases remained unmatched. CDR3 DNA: TGCAGCGTTGAAAACGTCAGACTAGCGGGGGGGGTCCAAGAGACCCAGTACTTC. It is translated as CSVENVRLAGGVQETQYF.

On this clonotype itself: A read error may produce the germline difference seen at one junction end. For the CDR3, the DNA is TGTGCCAGCAGCTTACAGGGGCGCGATGAAAAACTGCTTTTT. Protein: CASSLQGRDEKLLF. The chain has TRBV11-2 and TRBJ1-4, with D maybe TRBD1 (6 bases). The CDR3 consists of 14 residues. Germline V lookup: CDR1 SGHAT, CDR2 FQNNGV.

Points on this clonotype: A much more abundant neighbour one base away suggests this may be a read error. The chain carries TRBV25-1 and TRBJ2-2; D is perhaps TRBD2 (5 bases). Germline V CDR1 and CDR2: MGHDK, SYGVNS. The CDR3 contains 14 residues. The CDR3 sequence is CASSPNKITGELSF. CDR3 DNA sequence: TGTGCCAGCAGCCCGAACAAAATCACCGGGGAGCTGTCTTTT. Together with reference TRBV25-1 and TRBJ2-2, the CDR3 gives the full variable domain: EADIYQTPRYLVIGTGKKITLECSQTMGHDKMYWYQQDPGMELHLIHYSYGVNSTEKGDLSSESTVSRIRTEHFPLTLESARPSHTSQYLCASSPNKITGELSFGEGSRLTVL.

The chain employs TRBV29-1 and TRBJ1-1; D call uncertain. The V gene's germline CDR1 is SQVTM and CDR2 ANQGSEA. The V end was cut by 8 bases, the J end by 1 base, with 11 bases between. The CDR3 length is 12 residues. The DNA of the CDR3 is TGCAGCTTGACCCGACAGAACACTGAAGCTTTCTTT. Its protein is CSLTRQNTEAFF.

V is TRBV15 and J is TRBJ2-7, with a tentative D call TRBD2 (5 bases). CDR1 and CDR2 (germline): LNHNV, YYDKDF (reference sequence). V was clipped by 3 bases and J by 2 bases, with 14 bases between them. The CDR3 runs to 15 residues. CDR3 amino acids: CATSSPADGPYEQYF. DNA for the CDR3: TGTGCCACCAGCAGTCCAGCGGATGGGCCCTACGAGCAGTACTTC.

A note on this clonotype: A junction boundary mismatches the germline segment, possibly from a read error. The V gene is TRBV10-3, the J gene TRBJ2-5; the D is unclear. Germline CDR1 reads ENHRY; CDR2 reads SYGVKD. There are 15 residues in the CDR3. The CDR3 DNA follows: TGTGCCAGCAGTTACTCAGGCAGCCTACAAGAGACCCAGTACTTC. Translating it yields CASSYSGSLQETQYF.

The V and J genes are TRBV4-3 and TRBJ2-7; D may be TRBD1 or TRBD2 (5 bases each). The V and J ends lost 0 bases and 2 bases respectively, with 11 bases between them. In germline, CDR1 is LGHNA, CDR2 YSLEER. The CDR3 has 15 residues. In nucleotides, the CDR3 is TGCGCCAGCAGCCAAGAGTGGGGGTCGGCCTACGAGCAGTACTTC. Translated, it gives CASSQEWGSAYEQYF.

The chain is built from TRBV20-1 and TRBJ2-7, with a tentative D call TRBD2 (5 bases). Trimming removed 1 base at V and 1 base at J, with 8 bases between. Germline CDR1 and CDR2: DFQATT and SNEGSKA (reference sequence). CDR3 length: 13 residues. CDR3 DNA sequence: TGCAGTGCTAGAGTAACGGGATCCTACGAGCAGTACTTC. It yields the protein CSARVTGSYEQYF.

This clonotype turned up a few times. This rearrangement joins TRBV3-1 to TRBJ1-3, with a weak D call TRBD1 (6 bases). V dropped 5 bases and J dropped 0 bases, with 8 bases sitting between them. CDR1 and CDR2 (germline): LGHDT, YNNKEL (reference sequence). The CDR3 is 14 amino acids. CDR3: CASSRDISGNTIYF. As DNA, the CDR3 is TGTGCCAGCAGCAGGGACATCTCTGGAAACACCATATATTTT.

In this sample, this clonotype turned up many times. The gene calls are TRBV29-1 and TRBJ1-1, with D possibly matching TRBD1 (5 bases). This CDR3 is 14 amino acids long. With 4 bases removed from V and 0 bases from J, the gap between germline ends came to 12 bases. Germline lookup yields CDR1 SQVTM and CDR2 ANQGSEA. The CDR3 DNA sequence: TGCAGCGTTGCGGTCGGGGCGGTGAACACTGAAGCTTTCTTT. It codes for CSVAVGAVNTEAFF.

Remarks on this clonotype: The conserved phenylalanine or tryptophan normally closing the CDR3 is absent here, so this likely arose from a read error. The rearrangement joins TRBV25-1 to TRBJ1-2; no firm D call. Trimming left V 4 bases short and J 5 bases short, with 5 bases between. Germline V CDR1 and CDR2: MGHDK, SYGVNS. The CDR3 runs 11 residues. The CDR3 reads CASSGEYGYTS. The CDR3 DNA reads TGTGCCAGCAGTGGAGAGTATGGCTACACCTCC.

For the CDR3, the DNA is TGTGCCAGCAGCTTCAACCCGACGGAACTAGCGGGAGGGCCGGAGACCCAGTACTTC. Encoded protein: CASSFNPTELAGGPETQYF. This chain joins TRBV7-8 and TRBJ2-5, with 13 nucleotides matching TRBD2. This CDR3 has 19 residues. In germline, CDR1 is SGHVS, CDR2 FQNEAQ. Germline trimming cut 3 bases from V and 5 bases from J; bases unmatched to any gene: 15. Variable domain in full (rest from reference TRBV7-8 and TRBJ2-5): GAGVSQSPRYKVAKRGQDVALRCDPISGHVSLFWYQQALGQGPEFLTYFQNEAQLDKSGLPSDRFFAERPEGSVSTLKIQRTQQEDSAVYLCASSFNPTELAGGPETQYFGPGTRLLVL.

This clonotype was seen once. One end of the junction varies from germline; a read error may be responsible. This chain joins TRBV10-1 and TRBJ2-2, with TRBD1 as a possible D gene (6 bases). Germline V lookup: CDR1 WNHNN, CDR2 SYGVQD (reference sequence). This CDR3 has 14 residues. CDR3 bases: TGTGCCAGCAGGGGTGGACAGTCGGACGGGGAGCTGTTTTTT. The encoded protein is CASRGGQSDGELFF.

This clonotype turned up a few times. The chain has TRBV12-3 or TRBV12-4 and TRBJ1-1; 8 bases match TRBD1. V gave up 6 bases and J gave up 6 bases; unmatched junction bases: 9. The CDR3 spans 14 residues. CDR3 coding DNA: TGTGCCAGCAGACCTAGGACAGGGACCTCTGAAGCTTTCTTT. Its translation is CASRPRTGTSEAFF.

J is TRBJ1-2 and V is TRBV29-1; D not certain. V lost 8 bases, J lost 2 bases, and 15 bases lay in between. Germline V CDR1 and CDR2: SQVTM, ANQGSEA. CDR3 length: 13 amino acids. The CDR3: CSLAPSENYGYTF. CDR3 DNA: TGCAGCTTGGCCCCATCAGAGAACTATGGCTACACCTTC.

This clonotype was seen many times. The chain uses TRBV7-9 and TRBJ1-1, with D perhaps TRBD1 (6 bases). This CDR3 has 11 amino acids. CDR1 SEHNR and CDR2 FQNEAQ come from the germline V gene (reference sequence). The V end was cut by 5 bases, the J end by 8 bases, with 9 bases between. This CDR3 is CASSPRGEAFF. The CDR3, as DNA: TGTGCCAGCAGCCCTAGGGGGGAAGCTTTCTTT.

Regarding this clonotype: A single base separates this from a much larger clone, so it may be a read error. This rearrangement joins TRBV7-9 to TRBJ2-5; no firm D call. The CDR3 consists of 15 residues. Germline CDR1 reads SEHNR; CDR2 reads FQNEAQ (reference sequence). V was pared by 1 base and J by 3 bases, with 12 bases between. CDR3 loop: CASSLGGGQKETQYF. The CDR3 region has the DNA TGTGCCAGCAGCTTAGGGGGTGGGCAGAAAGAGACCCAGTACTTC. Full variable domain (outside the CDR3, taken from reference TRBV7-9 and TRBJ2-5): DTGVSQNPRHKITKRGQNVTFRCDPISEHNRLYWYRQTLGQGPEFLTYFQNEAQLEKSRLLSDRFSAERPKGSFSTLEIQRTEQGDSAMYLCASSLGGGQKETQYFGPGTRLLVL.

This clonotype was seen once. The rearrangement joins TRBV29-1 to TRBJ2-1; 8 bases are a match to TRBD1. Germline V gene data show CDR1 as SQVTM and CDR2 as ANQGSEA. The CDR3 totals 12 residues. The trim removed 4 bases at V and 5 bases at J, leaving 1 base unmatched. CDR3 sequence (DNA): TGCAGCGTTGGGACAGGGAACAATGAGCAGTTCTTC. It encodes CSVGTGNNEQFF.

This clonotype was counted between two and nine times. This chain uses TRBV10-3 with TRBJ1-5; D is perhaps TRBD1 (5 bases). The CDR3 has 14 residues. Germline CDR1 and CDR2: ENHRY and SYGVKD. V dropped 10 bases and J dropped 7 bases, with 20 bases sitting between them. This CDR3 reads CASRRPGPEQPQHF. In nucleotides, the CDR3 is TGTGCCAGCAGGCGGCCGGGACCAGAGCAGCCCCAGCATTTT.

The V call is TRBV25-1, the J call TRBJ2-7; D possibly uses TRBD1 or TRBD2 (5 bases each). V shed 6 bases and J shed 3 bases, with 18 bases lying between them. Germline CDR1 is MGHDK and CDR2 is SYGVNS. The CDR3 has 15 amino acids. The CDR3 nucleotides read TGTGCCAGCAGCTTAGCGCAAGGACACTTCTACGAGCAGTACTTC. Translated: CASSLAQGHFYEQYF.

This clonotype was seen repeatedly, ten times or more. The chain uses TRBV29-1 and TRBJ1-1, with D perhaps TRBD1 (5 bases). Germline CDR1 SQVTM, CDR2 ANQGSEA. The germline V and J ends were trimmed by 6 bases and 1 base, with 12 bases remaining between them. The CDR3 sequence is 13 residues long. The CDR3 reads CSVGRGPNTEAFF. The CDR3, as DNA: TGCAGCGTGGGGCGGGGCCCGAACACTGAAGCTTTCTTT.

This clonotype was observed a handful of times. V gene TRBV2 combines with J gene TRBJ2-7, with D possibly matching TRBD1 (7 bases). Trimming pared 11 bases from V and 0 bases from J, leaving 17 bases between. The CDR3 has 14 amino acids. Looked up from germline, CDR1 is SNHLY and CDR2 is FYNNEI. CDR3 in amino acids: CAARGAGISYEQYF. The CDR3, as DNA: TGTGCCGCCAGGGGGGCAGGTATCTCCTACGAGCAGTACTTC.

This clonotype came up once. The CDR3 spells CASSSPGKEKLFF. DNA for the CDR3: TGTGCCAGCAGCTCCCCGGGGAAAGAAAAACTGTTTTTT. J is TRBJ1-4 and V is TRBV7-2; no definite D call. CDR3 length: 13 residues. Germline V lookup: CDR1 SGHTA, CDR2 FQGNSA. The germline V and J ends were trimmed by 4 bases and 8 bases, with 11 bases remaining between them. Together with reference TRBV7-2 and TRBJ1-4, the CDR3 gives the full variable domain: GAGVSQSPSNKVTEKGKDVELRCDPISGHTALYWYRQSLGQGLEFLIYFQGNSAPDKSGLPSDRFSAERTGGSVSTLTIQRTQQEDSAVYLCASSSPGKEKLFFGSGTQLSVL.

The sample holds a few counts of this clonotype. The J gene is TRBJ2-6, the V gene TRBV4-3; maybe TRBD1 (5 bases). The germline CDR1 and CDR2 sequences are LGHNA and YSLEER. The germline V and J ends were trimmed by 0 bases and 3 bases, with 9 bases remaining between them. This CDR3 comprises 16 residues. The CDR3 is CASSQEAGHGANVLTF. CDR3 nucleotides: TGCGCCAGCAGCCAAGAGGCAGGGCATGGGGCCAACGTCCTGACTTTC.

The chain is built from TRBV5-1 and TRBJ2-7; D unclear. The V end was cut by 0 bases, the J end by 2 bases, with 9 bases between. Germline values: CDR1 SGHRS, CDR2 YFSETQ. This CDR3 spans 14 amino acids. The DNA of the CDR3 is TGCGCCAGCAGCTTGGGGGTCGTGGCCTACGAGCAGTACTTC. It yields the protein CASSLGVVAYEQYF. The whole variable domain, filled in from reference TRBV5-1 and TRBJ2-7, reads KAGVTQTPRYLIKTRGQQVTLSCSPISGHRSVSWYQQTPGQGLQFLFEYFSETQRNKGNFPGRFSGRQFSNSRSEMNVSTLELGDSALYLCASSLGVVAYEQYFGPGTRLTVT.

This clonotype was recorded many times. CDR3 sequence (DNA): TGTGCCAGCAGCTTTGGTAGGGACAGCAACTCCTACGAGCAGTACTTC. Protein product: CASSFGRDSNSYEQYF. This chain joins TRBV7-8 and TRBJ2-7; TRBD1 agrees at 7 bases. Germline CDR1 SGHVS, CDR2 FQNEAQ. This CDR3 has 16 amino acids. The V segment lost 3 bases and the J segment 0 bases; nucleotides outside the gene matches: 8.

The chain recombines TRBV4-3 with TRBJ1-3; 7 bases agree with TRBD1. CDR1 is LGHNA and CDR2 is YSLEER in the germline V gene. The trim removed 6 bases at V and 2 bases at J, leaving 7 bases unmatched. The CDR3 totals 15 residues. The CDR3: CASRGTGVPGNTIYF. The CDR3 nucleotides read TGCGCCAGCAGGGGAACAGGGGTTCCTGGAAACACCATATATTTT.

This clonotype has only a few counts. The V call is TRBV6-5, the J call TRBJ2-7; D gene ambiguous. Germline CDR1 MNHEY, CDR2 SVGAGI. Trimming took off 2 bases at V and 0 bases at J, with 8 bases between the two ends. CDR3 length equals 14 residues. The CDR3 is CASSYDQTSYEQYF. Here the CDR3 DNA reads TGTGCCAGCAGTTACGATCAGACCTCCTACGAGCAGTACTTC.

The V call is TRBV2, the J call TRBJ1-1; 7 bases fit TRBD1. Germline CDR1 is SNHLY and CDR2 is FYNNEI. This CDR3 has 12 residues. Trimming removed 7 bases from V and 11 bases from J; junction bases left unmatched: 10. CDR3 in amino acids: CASTRQGSGAFF. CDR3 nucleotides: TGTGCCAGCACCCGACAGGGCTCTGGTGCTTTCTTT.

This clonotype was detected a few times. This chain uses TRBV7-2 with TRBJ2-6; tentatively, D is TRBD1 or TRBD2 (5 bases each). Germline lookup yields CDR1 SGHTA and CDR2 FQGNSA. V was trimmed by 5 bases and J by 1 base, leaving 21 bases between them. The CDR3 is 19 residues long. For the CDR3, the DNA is TGTGCCAGCAGCGGGGGAAGACAGAGAGTGAAGTCTGGGGCCAACGTCCTGACTTTC. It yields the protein CASSGGRQRVKSGANVLTF.

The CDR3 spells CASSDLLRPYEQYF. Here the CDR3 DNA reads TGTGCCAGCAGCGACCTCTTGAGGCCCTACGAGCAGTACTTC. This chain uses TRBV11-2 with TRBJ2-7; D uncertain. CDR1 and CDR2 (germline): SGHAT, FQNNGV. The germline V and J ends were trimmed by 5 bases and 2 bases, with 13 bases remaining between them. The length of the CDR3 is 14 residues.